This T cell receptor beta chain was sequenced in a study of CD4+ T cells in melanoma. TCRdb's copy holds only in-frame clones and misses some; the assay was immunoSEQ multiplex PCR. The sample comprises some 19,000 clones, around 80% of which are singletons, and 7.5% to 10% rests with the top ten. About this clone itself: Its antigen is still unknown.

V lost 0 bases, J lost 3 bases, and 14 bases lay in between. Looked up from germline, CDR1 is SGHRS and CDR2 is YFSETQ. The CDR3 consists of 16 residues. Study results and limitations: Reportedly, melanoma neoantigen-specific CD4+ T cells showed varied differentiation states. A reported correlation linked neoantigen-specific CD4+ T cells to CD8+, macrophage and B cell function.

This chain links TRBV5-1 with TRBJ2-3; possible D gene TRBD2, 5 bases. This receptor was obtained from a human donor with melanoma. Here the CDR3 DNA reads TGCGCCAGCAGCTTGGGGGGAGCGCTCACAACAGATACGCAGTATTTT. It specifies CASSLGGALTTDTQYF.